What follows are 11 T cell receptor beta chains derived from one specimen sequenced in a study of shared clonotypes between healthy human individuals. Assay used: immunoSEQ multiplex PCR; TCRdb lists only in-frame clones, some missing. Here the sample spans over a million clones, under 99% being singletons. Sequencing used naive CD4+ T cells sorted from blood. Subset here: CD45RA+ positively selected. These receptors were collected from a man aged 25 to 45 in good health.

The chain combines TRBV29-1 with TRBJ2-1; TRBD2 matches at 13 bases. The CDR3 contains 14 residues. V was clipped by 7 bases and J by 8 bases; unmatched bases: 8. CDR1 and CDR2 from the germline V gene are SQVTM and ANQGSEA. CDR3 loop: CSGGTSGTNHEQFF. DNA for the CDR3: TGCAGCGGCGGGACTAGCGGGACAAACCATGAGCAGTTCTTC.

The genes are TRBV5-4 and TRBJ2-1; possibly TRBD1 for D (6 bases). Germline V gives CDR1 SGHNT, CDR2 YYREEE (reference sequence). The CDR3 is 13 residues long. V lost 4 bases, J lost 7 bases, and 12 bases lay in between. CDR3 sequence reads: CASSPNDRNEQFF. The CDR3 DNA reads TGTGCCAGCAGCCCGAACGACAGGAATGAGCAGTTCTTC.

The rearrangement joins TRBV5-6 to TRBJ2-3; 8 bases line up with TRBD2. Looked up from germline, CDR1 is SGHDT and CDR2 is YYEEEE. V was clipped by 4 bases and J by 5 bases; unmatched bases: 15. The CDR3 consists of 17 residues. CDR3: CASSAGLAVTYGDTQYF. CDR3 in DNA: TGTGCCAGCAGCGCCGGACTAGCCGTGACTTACGGAGATACGCAGTATTTT.

CDR3 sequence (DNA): TGTGCCAGCGGAGGAGGGCCAGGTGGTGAGCAGTTCTTC. This sequence encodes CASGGGPGGEQFF. J is TRBJ2-1 and V is TRBV7-2; maybe TRBD2 (6 bases). This CDR3 has 13 amino acids. In germline, CDR1 is SGHTA, CDR2 FQGNSA. The ends were cut back, 8 bases at V and 9 bases at J, with 17 bases in the middle.

The rearrangement joins TRBV18 to TRBJ2-3; possible D gene TRBD2, 5 bases. V was shortened by 3 bases and J by 0 bases, with 13 bases between the two germline ends. The CDR3 is made up of 16 amino acids. Germline V gene sequence: CDR1 KGHSH, CDR2 LQKENI. CDR3 residues: CASSPFNGVSTDTQYF. The CDR3 coding sequence is TGTGCCAGCTCACCCTTCAACGGGGTGAGCACAGATACGCAGTATTTT.

The chain is built from TRBV27 and TRBJ2-3, with 10 bases identical to TRBD2. The CDR3 runs 15 residues. Germline V gene sequence: CDR1 MNHEY, CDR2 SMNVEV (reference sequence). Trimming cost V 4 bases and J 4 bases; bases outside gene matches: 5. Here the CDR3 reads CASSSKGLAPDTQYF. CDR3 nucleotides: TGTGCCAGCAGTTCCAAGGGACTAGCGCCAGATACGCAGTATTTT.

V usage is TRBV27 and J usage is TRBJ2-3; TRBD2 might be the D (5 bases). The V gene lost 7 bases and the J gene lost 4 bases, with 15 bases spanning the gap. The CDR3 has 14 amino acids. Germline CDR1 reads MNHEY; CDR2 reads SMNVEV (reference sequence). The CDR3 reads CASTSLGAADTQYF. The CDR3, as DNA: TGTGCCAGCACCAGTCTGGGAGCAGCAGATACGCAGTATTTT.

The rearrangement uses TRBV4-1 and TRBJ2-3; 8 bases align to TRBD2. The CDR3 loop spans 16 amino acids. Germline loops: CDR1 MGHRA, CDR2 YSYEKL. The V and J ends lost 3 bases and 5 bases, in that order; junction bases with no gene match: 10. CDR3 residues: CASSQQPGGPGDTQYF. The CDR3 DNA sequence: TGCGCCAGCAGCCAGCAACCGGGAGGGCCGGGAGATACGCAGTATTTT.

This chain uses TRBV29-1 with TRBJ1-1, with D unclear. The V gene's germline CDR1 is SQVTM and CDR2 ANQGSEA. V lost 7 bases and J lost 0, with 15 bases in between. CDR3 length: 14 residues. The CDR3 DNA reads TGCAGCGCTGGACGGTTACTCATGAACACTGAAGCTTTCTTT. This sequence encodes CSAGRLLMNTEAFF.

The chain has TRBV11-3 and TRBJ2-3; TRBD2 matches 8 bases. The CDR3 covers 16 residues. V gave up 5 bases and J gave up 6 bases; unmatched junction bases: 13. Germline-derived CDR1 and CDR2 are SGHNT and YENEEA. CDR3 DNA: TGTGCCAGCAGCCCTAGGGCCGGGACTAGTATCGATACGCAGTATTTT. This translates into CASSPRAGTSIDTQYF. Based on the CDR3 plus reference TRBV11-3 and TRBJ2-3, the full variable domain is EAGVVQSPRYKIIEKKQPVAFWCNPISGHNTLYWYLQNLGQGPELLIRYENEEAVDDSQLPKDRFSAERLKGVDSTLKIQPAELGDSAVYLCASSPRAGTSIDTQYFGPGTRLTVL.

As concerns this clone: The same CDR3 is also encoded by other DNA sequences in this sample. This sequence joins TRBV7-8 and TRBJ1-5, with D possibly matching TRBD1 (6 bases). The V end lost 2 bases, the J end lost 1 base, and 9 bases lay between the germline ends. The length of the CDR3 is 15 residues. CDR1 and CDR2 from the germline V gene are SGHVS and FQNEAQ. The CDR3 protein is CASSLTGSSNQPQHF. CDR3 bases: TGTGCCAGCAGCTTAACAGGGTCCAGCAATCAGCCCCAGCATTTT.